This entry concerns a single T cell receptor beta chain. The data belong to a study of blood T cell repertoires in COVID-19. Overall study context: The origin of the acute and convalescent COVID-19 samples was the United States, Italy and Spain.

Trimming pared 4 bases from V and 8 bases from J, leaving 7 bases between. Per the germline V gene, CDR1 is SGHRS and CDR2 is YFSETQ. The length of the CDR3 is 11 residues. Authors' data handling: By means of reference gene primer amplification, nucleated cell counts were estimated. Clones were sequenced by immunoSEQ multiplex PCR, and TCRdb holds only the in-frame ones, with some missing. Clone size and V and J calls were adopted from that table, with D and trimming inferred from the DNA. In the table there are 150,000 to 200,000 clones, over 90% of which are singletons. The chain combines TRBV5-1 with TRBJ2-1, with D unclear. Sequencing used peripheral blood. The clonotype was recovered from a woman aged 60-75 years with COVID-19, enrolled during active disease. This CDR3 is CASSLVDEQFF. The CDR3 DNA reads TGCGCCAGCAGCCTTGTTGATGAGCAGTTCTTC.